This T cell receptor beta chain was obtained from a study of T cell responses to AZD1222 COVID-19 vaccine. Study-wide points: Following two doses of AZD1222, Spike-specific TCR breadth and depth rose. It should be noted that donors were predominantly white British and more often female, and clonal diversity was possibly underestimated. Baseline seropositivity occurred in only six AZD1222 recipients.

Turning to this clone: The target antigen is unknown. The sample contains more than one DNA sequence encoding this CDR3.

Germline CDR1 reads DFQATT; CDR2 reads SNEGSKA (reference sequence). The V and J ends lost 5 bases and 7 bases respectively, with 6 bases between them. The CDR3 extends over 10 amino acids. Second doses at about 4 or about 12 weeks were pooled. Only in-frame clones appear in the TCRdb table, and some are missing; sequencing was by immunoSEQ multiplex PCR. The data show more than 85,000 clones, with about four fifths seen just once and more than 13% held by the top ten. The source of this sequence is an adult who received the AZD1222 COVID-19 vaccine. V and J are TRBV20-1 and TRBJ2-1; maybe TRBD1 (5 bases). Source: peripheral blood, taken 28 days after the second AZD1222 dose. CDR3: CSAAGNEQFF. CDR3 coding DNA: TGCAGTGCTGCAGGGAATGAGCAGTTCTTC.